This TCR beta chain is drawn from a study of shared clonotypes between healthy human individuals. The study's findings and limits: Only a few donors were included, so the genetic and exposure-history diversity represented was limited.

About this clone itself: Its specificity is not known.

V lost 1 base, J lost 5 bases, and 9 bases lay in between. Germline V lookup: CDR1 SEHNR, CDR2 FQNEAQ (reference sequence). The CDR3 has 13 residues. Original processing notes: Junction-only sequences without quality scores came from ImmunoSEQ, so filtering differed. Repertoires were generated with immunoSEQ multiplex PCR, while TCRdb's copy carries only in-frame clones and drops some. D and trimming were read from the DNA, whereas the V and J calls and clone size are those reported in that table. The data contain over a million clones, around 78% of them singletons. Adults of Caucasian background living in Nashville, Tennessee made up all donors.

The TCR sequence derives from a young man in good health. Some clones in this sample may be carry-over from other donors' samples. The V and J genes are TRBV7-9 and TRBJ2-7; D possibly corresponds to TRBD1 (6 bases). Sequencing was done on a sample of memory CD4+ T cells from PBMCs. Subset indicated: CD45RA-negative fraction. CDR3 in DNA: TGTGCCAGCAGCTTAGTTCACAGGGACGAGCAGTACTTC. Encoded protein: CASSLVHRDEQYF.